Below are 23 T cell receptor beta chains sequenced from a single sample in a study of Graves' ophthalmopathy and Graves' hyperthyroidism. Investigators amplified TCR beta CDR3 regions from RNA transcripts. HTBI-primed RT-PCR formed the first round, and a multiplex PCR formed the second. TCRdb redid the calling of the multiplex PCR reads with MiXCR, one entry per CDR3 protein. Of 650,000 to 800,000 distinct CDR3 sequences in the sample, about 41% are singletons; the top ten hold roughly 3.5%. The material sequenced was peripheral blood. The receptor set was obtained from an adult man with Graves' ophthalmopathy.

This clonotype was detected a few times. The rearrangement joins TRBV12-3 or TRBV12-4 to TRBJ2-6, with D tentatively TRBD2 (7 bases). The V end was cut by 4 bases, the J end by 4 bases, with 17 bases between. The CDR3 runs to 17 residues. The CDR3 sequence is CASSSLLGGPGANVLTF. For the CDR3, the DNA is TGTGCCAGCAGTTCCCTCCTGGGGGGGCCCGGGGCCAACGTCCTGACTTTC.

The table lists this clonotype with many counts. One end of the junction does not line up with germline, which may come from a read error. J is TRBJ2-7 and V is TRBV7-4, with no clear D. Germline values: CDR1 SGHVT, CDR2 SQSDAQ. This CDR3 region has 11 residues. The CDR3 DNA sequence: TGTGCCAGTCTGGGCTCCCACGAGCAGTACTTC. This translates into CASLGSHEQYF. The whole variable domain, remainder taken from reference TRBV7-4 and TRBJ2-7, is GAGVSQSPRYKVAKRGRDVALRCDSISGHVTLYWYRQTLGQGSEVLTYSQSDAQRDKSGRPSGRFSAERPERSVSTLKIQRTEQGDSAVYLCASLGSHEQYFGPGTRLTVT.

This clonotype was counted ten times or more. The V gene is TRBV29-1, the J gene TRBJ1-2; 11 bases line up with TRBD1. Germline CDR1 SQVTM, CDR2 ANQGSEA. J lost 4 bases, V lost 6 bases, and 13 bases had no gene match. This CDR3 has 16 residues. The CDR3 protein is CSVWTGGAGGAYGYTF. The CDR3 nucleotides are TGCAGCGTGTGGACAGGGGGCGCAGGAGGTGCCTATGGCTACACCTTC.

This clonotype was counted only a few times. CDR3 sequence reads: CASSSYNLGQPQHF. CDR3 nucleotide sequence: TGTGCCAGCAGCTCCTACAACCTCGGGCAGCCCCAGCATTTT. This sequence joins TRBV6-5 and TRBJ1-5; no firm D call. CDR1 is MNHEY and CDR2 is SVGAGI in the germline V gene. CDR3 length equals 14 residues. Trimming took 6 bases from V and 7 from J, leaving 16 bases between them.

This clonotype has at least ten counts. V and J are TRBV2 and TRBJ1-3; D is unclear. CDR1 is SNHLY and CDR2 is FYNNEI in the germline V gene. V was trimmed by 3 bases and J by 6 bases, leaving 6 bases between them. This CDR3 has 12 amino acids. The CDR3, as DNA: TGTGCCAGCAGTGAGGCAGTAAACACCATATATTTT. This translates into CASSEAVNTIYF.

This chain links TRBV29-1 with TRBJ1-5; D remains ambiguous. CDR3 size: 14 residues. CDR1 and CDR2 (germline): SQVTM, ANQGSEA. The V and J ends lost 6 bases and 3 bases respectively, with 15 bases between them. The CDR3 sequence: CSVKKAANNQPQHF. CDR3 bases: TGCAGCGTCAAAAAGGCAGCGAACAATCAGCCCCAGCATTTT.

This clonotype was found once. One junction end does not reproduce the germline sequence, and a read error may be involved. The rearrangement uses TRBV9 and TRBJ1-1; D gene unclear. The CDR3 runs to 11 residues. Germline CDR1 and CDR2: SGDLS and YYNGEE. CDR3 protein: CARSAGGEAFF. Here the CDR3 DNA reads TGTGCCAGGAGCGCTGGAGGTGAAGCTTTCTTT.

This clonotype was observed at least ten times. V and J are TRBV9 and TRBJ2-5; D unresolved. The CDR3 extends over 15 amino acids. V lost 0 bases and J 1 base, leaving 10 bases between the germline ends. Germline V lookup: CDR1 SGDLS, CDR2 YYNGEE. The CDR3 coding sequence is TGTGCCAGCAGCGTAGGTTCCGACCCCCAAGAGACCCAGTACTTC. It encodes CASSVGSDPQETQYF.

In its sample, this clonotype was seen a few times. The V call is TRBV9, the J call TRBJ2-7; the D gene is possibly TRBD1 (6 bases). The CDR3 totals 15 residues. Germline V gene sequence: CDR1 SGDLS, CDR2 YYNGEE. V shed 4 bases and J shed 2 bases, with 16 bases lying between them. The CDR3 coding sequence is TGTGCCAGCAGCTCGGGGCCAGGGGCGGCCTACGAGCAGTACTTC. It encodes CASSSGPGAAYEQYF.

This chain uses TRBV12-3 or TRBV12-4 with TRBJ1-1, with a possible D match to TRBD1 (5 bases). With 8 bases removed from V and 4 bases from J, the gap between germline ends came to 14 bases. This CDR3 has 13 amino acids. Here the CDR3 reads CASAKTGGTEAFF. The CDR3 DNA follows: TGTGCCAGCGCAAAAACGGGGGGCACTGAAGCTTTCTTT.

This clonotype was seen ten or more times. The CDR3: CASSAPGRGARAEAFF. CDR3 DNA: TGTGCCAGCAGTGCCCCCGGGCGGGGGGCAAGGGCTGAAGCTTTCTTT. This chain links TRBV9 with TRBJ1-1, with a tentative D call TRBD1 (6 bases). The germline V and J ends were trimmed by 5 bases and 6 bases, with 23 bases remaining between them. Looked up from germline, CDR1 is SGDLS and CDR2 is YYNGEE. The CDR3 has 16 amino acids. The full variable domain, completed using reference TRBV9 and TRBJ1-1, is DSGVTQTPKHLITATGQRVTLRCSPRSGDLSVYWYQQSLDQGLQFLIQYYNGEERAKGNILERFSAQQFPDLHSELNLSSLELGDSALYFCASSAPGRGARAEAFFGQGTRLTVV.

The chain recombines TRBV4-1 with TRBJ2-7; D gene ambiguous. CDR3 length: 13 amino acids. V was trimmed by 0 bases and J by 7 bases, leaving 10 bases between them. Germline V gene data show CDR1 as MGHRA and CDR2 as YSYEKL. CDR3 DNA: TGCGCCAGCAGCCAAGATCCACAGAAAGAGCAGTACTTC. Translating it yields CASSQDPQKEQYF.

Of note for this clonotype: The missing conserved phenylalanine or tryptophan at the end of this CDR3 makes a read error likely. J is TRBJ2-7 and V is TRBV7-9; no firm D call. Germline values: CDR1 SEHNR, CDR2 FQNEAQ (reference sequence). The ends were cut back, 1 base at V and 2 bases at J, with 12 bases in the middle. This CDR3 comprises 15 residues. CDR3 sequence (DNA): TGTGCCAGCAGCTTAGGCTCGGCAGCCACCTACGAGCAGTACCTC. This sequence encodes CASSLGSAATYEQYL.

This clonotype occurred many times. CDR3: CASSSRRVEYQETQYF. Here the CDR3 DNA reads TGCGCCAGCAGCTCACGCCGGGTCGAGTACCAAGAGACCCAGTACTTC. V and J are TRBV4-1 and TRBJ2-5, with D unclear. This CDR3 has 16 amino acids. V was shortened by 5 bases and J by 0 bases, with 16 bases between the two germline ends. The germline V gene encodes CDR1 MGHRA and CDR2 YSYEKL.

A remark on this clonotype: A much larger clone sits a single nucleotide away, making a read error possible. The rearrangement joins TRBV12-3 or TRBV12-4 to TRBJ1-1, with 10 bases aligning to TRBD1. The CDR3 totals 15 residues. Written as DNA, the CDR3 is TGTGCCAGCAGTCCCGGGACAGGGGCGGGGACTGAAACTTTCTTT. Encoded protein: CASSPGTGAGTETFF.

With respect to this clonotype: This sequence may be a read error, since a much larger clone differs from it by one base. The chain employs TRBV5-1 and TRBJ1-5; D perhaps matches TRBD1 (5 bases). The CDR3 extends over 15 amino acids. Germline values: CDR1 SGHRS, CDR2 YFSETQ. The CDR3 DNA sequence: TGCGCCAACAGCTTGGGGGGGTCGGCGGATCAGCCCCAGCATTTT. Protein: CANSLGGSADQPQHF.

This clonotype occurred many times. The chain has TRBV2 and TRBJ1-4; D remains ambiguous. The length of the CDR3 is 13 residues. Germline CDR1 is SNHLY and CDR2 is FYNNEI. Trimming took 9 bases from V and 2 from J, leaving 10 bases between them. CDR3 region: CASESGTNEKLFF. In DNA, the CDR3 is TGTGCCAGTGAAAGTGGGACTAATGAAAAACTGTTTTTT.

V is TRBV7-3 and J is TRBJ1-2; 9 bases are a match to TRBD1. V lost 0 bases, J lost 7 bases, and 9 bases stayed unmatched. The CDR3 totals 16 residues. Germline-derived CDR1 and CDR2 are SGHTA and FQGTGA. The CDR3 loop is CASSLTVLGQGTGYTF. Written as DNA, the CDR3 is TGTGCCAGCAGCTTAACGGTGTTGGGACAGGGTACTGGCTACACCTTC.

There are many counts of this clonotype. This sequence joins TRBV12-5 and TRBJ1-4, with a possible D match to TRBD1 (6 bases). This CDR3 has 14 amino acids. The V gene's germline CDR1 is LGHNT and CDR2 FRNRAP. The germline V and J ends were trimmed by 5 bases and 8 bases, with 15 bases remaining between them. CDR3: CASGRRQDEEKLFF. The CDR3 DNA reads as TGTGCTAGTGGTCGAAGACAGGATGAGGAAAAACTGTTTTTT.

This clonotype was counted many times. V gene TRBV12-3 or TRBV12-4 combines with J gene TRBJ2-7; D not resolved. CDR3 length: 13 amino acids. Between the trimmed V and J ends, which lost 3 bases and 1 base, there was a span of 7 bases. CDR3 region: CASSLTDSYEQYF. As DNA, the CDR3 is TGTGCCAGCAGTTTGACTGATTCCTACGAGCAGTACTTC.

V gene TRBV11-2 combines with J gene TRBJ1-2, with a possible D match to TRBD1 (5 bases). Germline-derived CDR1 and CDR2 are SGHAT and FQNNGV. The CDR3 is 15 amino acids. Deletions cut 5 bases from V and 3 bases from J, with 16 bases between. CDR3 region: CASSVGTSGDYGYTF. The CDR3 nucleotides read TGTGCCAGCAGCGTAGGGACTAGCGGGGACTATGGCTACACCTTC. Variable domain in full (rest from reference TRBV11-2 and TRBJ1-2): EAGVAQSPRYKIIEKRQSVAFWCNPISGHATLYWYQQILGQGPKLLIQFQNNGVVDDSQLPKDRFSAERLKGVDSTLKIQPAKLEDSAVYLCASSVGTSGDYGYTFGSGTRLTVV.

The rearrangement links TRBV12-3 or TRBV12-4 to TRBJ2-6, with TRBD1 identical over 7 bases. This CDR3 is built from 16 residues. The ends lost 6 bases at V and 1 base at J; junction bases unmatched: 6. CDR3 protein: CASSRDSWSGANVLTF. In nucleotides, the CDR3 is TGTGCCAGCAGCCGGGACAGTTGGTCTGGGGCCAACGTCCTGACTTTC.

The chain is built from TRBV2 and TRBJ2-7; 8 nucleotides agree with TRBD2. The J call may be faulty, since TRBJ2-1 better matches the DNA end. The CDR3 loop spans 13 amino acids. Germline V gives CDR1 SNHLY, CDR2 FYNNEI. The CDR3 DNA reads as TGTGCCAGCATCGGGAGGGCCTATGGTGAGCAGTTCTTC. Translating gives CASIGRAYGEQFF.